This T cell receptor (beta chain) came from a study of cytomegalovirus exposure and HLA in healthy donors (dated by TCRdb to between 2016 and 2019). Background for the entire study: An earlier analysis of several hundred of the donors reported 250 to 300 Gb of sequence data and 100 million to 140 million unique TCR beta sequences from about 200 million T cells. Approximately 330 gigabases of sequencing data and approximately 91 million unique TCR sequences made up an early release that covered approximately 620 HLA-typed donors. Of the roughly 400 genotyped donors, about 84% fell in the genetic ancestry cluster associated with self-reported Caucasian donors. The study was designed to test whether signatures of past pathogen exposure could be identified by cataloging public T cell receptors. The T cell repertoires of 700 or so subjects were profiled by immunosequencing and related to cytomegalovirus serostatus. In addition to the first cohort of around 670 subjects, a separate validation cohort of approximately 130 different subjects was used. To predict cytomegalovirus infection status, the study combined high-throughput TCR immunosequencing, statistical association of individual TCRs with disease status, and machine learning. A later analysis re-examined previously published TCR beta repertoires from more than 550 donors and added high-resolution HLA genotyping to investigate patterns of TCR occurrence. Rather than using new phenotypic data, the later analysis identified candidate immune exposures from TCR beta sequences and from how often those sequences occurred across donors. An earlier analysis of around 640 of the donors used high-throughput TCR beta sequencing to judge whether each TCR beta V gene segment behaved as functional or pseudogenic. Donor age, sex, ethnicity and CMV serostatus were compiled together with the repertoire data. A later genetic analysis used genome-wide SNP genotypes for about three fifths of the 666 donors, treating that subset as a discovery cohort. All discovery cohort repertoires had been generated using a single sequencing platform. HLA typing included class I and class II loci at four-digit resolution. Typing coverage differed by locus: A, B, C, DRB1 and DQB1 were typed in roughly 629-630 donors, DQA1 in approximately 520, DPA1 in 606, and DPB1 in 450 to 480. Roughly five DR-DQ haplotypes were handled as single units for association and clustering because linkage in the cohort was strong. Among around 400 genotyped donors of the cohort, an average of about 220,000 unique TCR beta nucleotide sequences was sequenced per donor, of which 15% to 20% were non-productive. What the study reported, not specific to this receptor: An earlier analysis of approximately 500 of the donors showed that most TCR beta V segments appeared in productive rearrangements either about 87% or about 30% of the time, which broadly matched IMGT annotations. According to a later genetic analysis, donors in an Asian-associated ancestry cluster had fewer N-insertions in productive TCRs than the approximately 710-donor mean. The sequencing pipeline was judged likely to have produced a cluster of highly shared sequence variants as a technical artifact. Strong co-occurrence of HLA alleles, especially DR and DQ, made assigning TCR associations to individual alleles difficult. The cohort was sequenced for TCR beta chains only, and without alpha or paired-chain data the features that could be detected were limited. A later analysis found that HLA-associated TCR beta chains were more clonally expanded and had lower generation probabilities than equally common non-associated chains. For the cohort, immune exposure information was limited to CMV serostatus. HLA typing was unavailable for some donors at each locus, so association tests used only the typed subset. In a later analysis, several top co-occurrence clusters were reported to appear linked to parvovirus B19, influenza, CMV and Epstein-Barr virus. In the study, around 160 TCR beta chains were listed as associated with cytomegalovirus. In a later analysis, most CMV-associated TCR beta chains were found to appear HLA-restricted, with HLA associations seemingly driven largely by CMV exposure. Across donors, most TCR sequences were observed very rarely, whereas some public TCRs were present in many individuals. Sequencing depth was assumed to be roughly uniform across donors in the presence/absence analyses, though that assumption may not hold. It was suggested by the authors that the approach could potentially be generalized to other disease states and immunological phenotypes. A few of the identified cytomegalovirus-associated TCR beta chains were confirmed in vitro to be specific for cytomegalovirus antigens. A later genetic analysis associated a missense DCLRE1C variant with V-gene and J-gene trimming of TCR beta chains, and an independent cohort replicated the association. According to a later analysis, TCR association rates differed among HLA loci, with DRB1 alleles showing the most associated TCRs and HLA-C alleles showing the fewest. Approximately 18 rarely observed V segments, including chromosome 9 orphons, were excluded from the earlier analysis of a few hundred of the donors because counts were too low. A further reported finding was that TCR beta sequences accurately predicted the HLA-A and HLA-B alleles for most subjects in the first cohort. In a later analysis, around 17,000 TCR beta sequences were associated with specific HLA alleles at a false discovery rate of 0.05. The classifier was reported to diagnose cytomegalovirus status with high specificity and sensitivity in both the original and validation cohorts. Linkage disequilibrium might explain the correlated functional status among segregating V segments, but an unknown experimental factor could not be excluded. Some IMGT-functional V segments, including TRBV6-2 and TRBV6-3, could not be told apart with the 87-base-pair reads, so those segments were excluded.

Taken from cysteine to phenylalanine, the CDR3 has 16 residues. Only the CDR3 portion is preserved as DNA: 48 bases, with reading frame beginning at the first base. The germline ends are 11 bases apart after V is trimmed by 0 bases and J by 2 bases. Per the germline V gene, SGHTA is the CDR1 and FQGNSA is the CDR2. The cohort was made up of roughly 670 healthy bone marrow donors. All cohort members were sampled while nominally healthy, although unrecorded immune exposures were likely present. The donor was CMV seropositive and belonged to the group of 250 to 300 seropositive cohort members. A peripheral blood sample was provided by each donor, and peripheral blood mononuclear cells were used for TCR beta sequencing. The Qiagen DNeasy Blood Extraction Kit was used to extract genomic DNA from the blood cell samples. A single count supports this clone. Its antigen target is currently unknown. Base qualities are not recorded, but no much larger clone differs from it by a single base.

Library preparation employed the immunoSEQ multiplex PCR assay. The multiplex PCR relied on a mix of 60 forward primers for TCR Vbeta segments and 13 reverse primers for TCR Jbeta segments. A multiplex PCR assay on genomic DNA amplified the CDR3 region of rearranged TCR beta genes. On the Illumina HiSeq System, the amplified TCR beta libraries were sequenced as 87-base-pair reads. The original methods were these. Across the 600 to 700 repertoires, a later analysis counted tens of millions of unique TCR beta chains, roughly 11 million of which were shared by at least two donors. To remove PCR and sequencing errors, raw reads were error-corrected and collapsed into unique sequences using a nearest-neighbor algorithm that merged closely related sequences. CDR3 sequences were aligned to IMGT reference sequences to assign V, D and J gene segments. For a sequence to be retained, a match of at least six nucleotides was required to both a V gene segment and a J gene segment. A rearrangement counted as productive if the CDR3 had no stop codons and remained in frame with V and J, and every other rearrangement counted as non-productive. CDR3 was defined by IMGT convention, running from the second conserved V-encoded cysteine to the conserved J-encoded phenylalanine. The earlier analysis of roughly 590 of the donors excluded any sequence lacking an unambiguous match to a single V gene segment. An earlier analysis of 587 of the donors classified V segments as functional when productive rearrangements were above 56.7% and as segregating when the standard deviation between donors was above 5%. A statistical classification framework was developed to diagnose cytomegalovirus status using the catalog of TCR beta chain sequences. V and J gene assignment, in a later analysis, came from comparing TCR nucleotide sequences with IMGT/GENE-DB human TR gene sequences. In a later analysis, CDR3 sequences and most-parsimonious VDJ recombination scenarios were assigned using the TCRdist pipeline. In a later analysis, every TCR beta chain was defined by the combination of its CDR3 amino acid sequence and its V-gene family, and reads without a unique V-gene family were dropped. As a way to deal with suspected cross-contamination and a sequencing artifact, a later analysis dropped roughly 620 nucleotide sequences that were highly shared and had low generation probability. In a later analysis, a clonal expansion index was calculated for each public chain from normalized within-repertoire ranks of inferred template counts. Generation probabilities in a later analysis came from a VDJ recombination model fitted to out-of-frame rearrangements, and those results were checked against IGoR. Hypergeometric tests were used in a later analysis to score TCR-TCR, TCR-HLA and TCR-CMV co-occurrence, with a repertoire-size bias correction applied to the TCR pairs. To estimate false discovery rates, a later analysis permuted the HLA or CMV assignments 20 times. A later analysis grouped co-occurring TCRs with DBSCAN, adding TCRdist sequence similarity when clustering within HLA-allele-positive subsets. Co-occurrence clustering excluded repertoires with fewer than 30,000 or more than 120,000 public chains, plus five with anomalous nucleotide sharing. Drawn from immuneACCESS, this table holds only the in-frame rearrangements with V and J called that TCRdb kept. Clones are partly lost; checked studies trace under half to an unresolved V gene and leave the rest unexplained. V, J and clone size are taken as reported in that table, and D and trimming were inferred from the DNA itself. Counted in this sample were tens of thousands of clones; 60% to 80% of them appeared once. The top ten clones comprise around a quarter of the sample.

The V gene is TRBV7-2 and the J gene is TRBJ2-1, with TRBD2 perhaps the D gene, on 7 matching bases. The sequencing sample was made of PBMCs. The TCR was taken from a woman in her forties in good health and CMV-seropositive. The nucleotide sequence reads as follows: TGTGCCAGCAGCTTAGCGTCCGGGGGGCCCTACAATGAGCAGTTCTTC. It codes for CASSLASGGPYNEQFF.